The 4 T cell receptor beta chains below all came from one sample that was sequenced in a study of blood T cell repertoires in COVID-19. TCRdb's copy holds only in-frame clones and misses some; the assay was immunoSEQ multiplex PCR. This sample yields some 200,000 clones, of which more than 65% are seen a single time; about 1.5% belongs to the top ten. Sequenced sample: peripheral blood. The receptor source for this set is a woman in her forties who had recovered from COVID-19.

The V gene is TRBV28, the J gene TRBJ2-2, with 7 nucleotides matching TRBD1. With 4 bases clipped from V and 3 bases from J, the junction kept 2 bases outside the gene matches. The germline gives CDR1 MDHEN, CDR2 SYDVKM. This CDR3 comprises 14 residues. CDR3 in DNA: TGTGCCAGCAGTTCGACAGGGCACACCGGGGAGCTGTTTTTT. Amino acid sequence: CASSSTGHTGELFF.

The chain employs TRBV5-8 and TRBJ2-5; possibly TRBD2 for D (7 bases). Germline loops: CDR1 SGHTS, CDR2 YDEGEE. Trimming left V 0 bases short and J 5 bases short, with 14 bases between. The CDR3 is 15 residues long. The CDR3 here is CASSLEGGAGETQYF. The CDR3 region has the DNA TGTGCCAGCAGCTTGGAGGGGGGGGCCGGTGAGACCCAGTACTTC.

The rearrangement joins TRBV7-9 to TRBJ2-6; D uncertain. V lost 11 bases and J 4 bases, leaving 12 bases between the germline ends. Germline CDR1 and CDR2: SEHNR and FQNEAQ (reference sequence). The CDR3 runs to 13 residues. CDR3 DNA: TGTGCCGCGGCACAAAGGGGGGCCAACGTCCTGACTTTC. As protein: CAAAQRGANVLTF.

The rearrangement joins TRBV19 to TRBJ1-2; a weak D match, TRBD1 (5 bases). Trimming cost V 1 base and J 0 bases, with 12 bases left between them. This CDR3 has 16 residues. The V gene's germline CDR1 is LNHDA and CDR2 SQIVND (reference sequence). DNA for the CDR3: TGTGCCAGTAGTATAGTAGGGGATGGCGCTAACTATGGCTACACCTTC. As protein: CASSIVGDGANYGYTF.